A single sample gave rise to the 31 T cell receptor beta chains below, sequenced in a study of T cells in Graves' hyperthyroidism and ophthalmopathy. RNA transcripts provided the source from which TCR beta CDR3 regions were amplified. A first-round RT-PCR of the TCR CDR3 used the HTBI primer set. TCRdb re-called the multiplex PCR reads through MiXCR, storing one row per CDR3 protein. Altogether about 400,000 distinct CDR3 sequences are present, roughly 13% being singletons, with the ten largest covering 5% to 6%. The material sequenced was blood. These receptors all come from a woman under 30 with Graves' hyperthyroidism.

This clonotype has ten or more counts. The rearrangement uses TRBV3-1 and TRBJ1-1, with no clear D. The germline V gene encodes CDR1 LGHDT and CDR2 YNNKEL (reference sequence). The CDR3 extends over 12 amino acids. V gave up 1 base and J gave up 6 bases, with 6 bases separating them. Written as DNA, the CDR3 is TGTGCCAGCAGCCAAGTTTCCGCTGAAGCTTTCTTT. It codes for CASSQVSAEAFF. The full variable domain, in which reference TRBV3-1 and TRBJ1-1 provide the parts outside the CDR3, is DTAVSQTPKYLVTQMGNDKSIKCEQNLGHDTMYWYKQDSKKFLKIMFSYNNKELIINETVPNRFSPKSPDKAHLNLHINSLELGDSAVYFCASSQVSAEAFFGQGTRLTVV.

This clonotype was observed a handful of times. The rearrangement joins TRBV2 to TRBJ2-2; no firm D call. Germline CDR1 and CDR2: SNHLY and FYNNEI. The V gene lost 5 bases and the J gene lost 0 bases, with 10 bases spanning the gap. CDR3 length equals 15 residues. The CDR3 DNA is TGTGCCAGCAGTACTTCCGACGCGAACACCGGGGAGCTGTTTTTT. It yields the protein CASSTSDANTGELFF. The complete variable domain, with remaining parts taken from reference TRBV2 and TRBJ2-2, reads EPEVTQTPSHQVTQMGQEVILRCVPISNHLYFYWYRQILGQKVEFLVSFYNNEISEKSEIFDDQFSVERPDGSNFTLKIRSTKLEDSAMYFCASSTSDANTGELFFGEGSRLTVL.

This clonotype was detected ten times or more. The rearrangement links TRBV7-3 to TRBJ2-7; 11 positions agree with TRBD2. Trimming took 0 bases from V and 5 from J; bases not matched to a gene: 6. Germline assignment: CDR1 SGHTA and CDR2 FQGTGA. The CDR3 totals 16 residues. The CDR3 is CASSLTLAGGSHEQYF. The CDR3 DNA sequence: TGTGCCAGCAGCTTAACCCTAGCGGGAGGAAGCCACGAGCAGTACTTC. The variable domain in full, with the rest retrieved from reference TRBV7-3 and TRBJ2-7, is GAGVSQTPSNKVTEKGKYVELRCDPISGHTALYWYRQSLGQGPEFLIYFQGTGAADDSGLPNDRFFAVRPEGSVSTLKIQRTERGDSAVYLCASSLTLAGGSHEQYFGPGTRLTVT.

This clonotype was counted only a few times. Since a much larger clone is just one base distant, this may be a read error. The chain combines TRBV2 with TRBJ2-5; TRBD2 aligns across 13 bases. The CDR3 contains 14 residues. Germline lookup yields CDR1 SNHLY and CDR2 FYNNEI. The V and J ends lost 7 bases and 5 bases, in that order; junction bases with no gene match: 4. The DNA for the CDR3 is TGTGCCAGCATGGTGACTAGCGGGAGGGAGACCCAGTACTTC. As protein: CASMVTSGRETQYF.

In its sample, this clonotype was seen many times. The chain combines TRBV27 with TRBJ1-6; D possibly corresponds to TRBD1 (5 bases). Trimming removed 0 bases from V and 10 bases from J, with 10 bases in between. CDR3 length: 14 residues. Germline V lookup: CDR1 MNHEY, CDR2 SMNVEV (reference sequence). CDR3 in DNA: TGTGCCAGCAGTTTATCAGGGGAAAGGTCACCCCTCCACTTT. Translating it yields CASSLSGERSPLHF.

This clonotype was detected a few times. The chain couples TRBV5-1 to TRBJ2-1; 8 positions agree with TRBD2. CDR1 and CDR2 (germline): SGHRS, YFSETQ. The CDR3 totals 17 residues. J lost 5 bases, V lost 6 bases, and 16 bases had no gene match. For the CDR3, the DNA is TGCGCCAGCATGGAGAGCGGGAGCGTCCGATTGGACAATGAGCAGTTCTTC. Its translation: CASMESGSVRLDNEQFF.

The rearrangement links TRBV5-1 to TRBJ2-5, with a possible D match to TRBD1 (5 bases). Trimming removed 0 bases from V and 0 bases from J, with 6 bases in between. This CDR3 is 14 amino acids long. Germline CDR1 is SGHRS and CDR2 is YFSETQ. This CDR3 reads CASSLDRYQETQYF. In DNA form, the CDR3 reads TGCGCCAGCAGCTTGGACAGGTACCAAGAGACCCAGTACTTC.

The sample holds a few counts of this clonotype. A much more abundant neighbour one base away suggests this may be a read error. This chain joins TRBV6-9 and TRBJ2-7; 7 positions match TRBD1. The CDR3 is made up of 14 amino acids. Germline V gene data show CDR1 as MNHGY and CDR2 as SVAAGI. The DNA of the CDR3 is TGTGCCAGCAGTTTATTACAGGGGAACTACGAGCAGCACTTC. This gives the protein CASSLLQGNYEQHF.

There are a few counts of this clonotype. Germline and junction disagree at one end, which may indicate a read error. CDR3 in DNA: TGTGCCAGCAGTTTCCTCGTCCGAGGTTTCAGGAACTTC. Encoded protein: CASSFLVRGFRNF. The chain employs TRBV12-3 or TRBV12-4 and TRBJ2-5; D remains unclear. The CDR3 is 13 amino acids.

This clonotype has a count of ten or more. The V call is TRBV30, the J call TRBJ1-1; no clear D gene. Germline V gene lookup returns CDR1 GTSNPN and CDR2 SVGIG (reference sequence). Trimming took off 0 bases at V and 11 bases at J, with 13 bases between the two ends. The CDR3 loop spans 12 amino acids. CDR3 region: CAWSVRSRTAFF. CDR3 bases: TGTGCCTGGAGTGTACGTTCTCGTACGGCTTTCTTT.

Many counts were recorded for this clonotype. This sequence joins TRBV28 and TRBJ2-7; 10 nucleotides line up with TRBD1. The CDR3 sequence is 13 residues long. CDR1 MDHEN and CDR2 SYDVKM come from the germline V gene. The V gene end was trimmed by 10 bases and the J gene end by 3 bases; junction bases not matched to a gene: 6. The CDR3 DNA follows: TGTGCCACCGGACAGGGGGGCCGCTACGAGCAGTACTTC. It is translated as CATGQGGRYEQYF.

There are many counts of this clonotype. The rearrangement uses TRBV18 and TRBJ1-5; TRBD1 matches at 7 bases. J gave up 4 bases and V 5 bases, and 5 bases lay outside the gene matches. The CDR3 consists of 14 residues. Per germline, CDR1 KGHSH and CDR2 LQKENI. CDR3 sequence reads: CASSTGTENQPQHF. The CDR3 DNA reads as TGTGCCAGCTCAACAGGGACAGAGAATCAGCCCCAGCATTTT.

Many counts were recorded for this clonotype. The CDR3 bases are TGCAGTGCTCCCTTAGCGGGGTCCTACAATGAGCAGTTCTTC. This sequence encodes CSAPLAGSYNEQFF. The V gene is TRBV20-1, the J gene TRBJ2-1; 8 positions agree with TRBD2. This CDR3 is built from 14 residues. Per the germline V gene, CDR1 is DFQATT and CDR2 is SNEGSKA (reference sequence). V shed 5 bases, J shed 1 base, and the junction held 4 bases outside the gene matches.

Ten or more counts support this clonotype. The gene calls are TRBV20-1 and TRBJ2-3, with D unresolved. Trimming cost V 3 bases and J 2 bases, with 9 bases left between them. The V gene's germline CDR1 is DFQATT and CDR2 SNEGSKA (reference sequence). The CDR3 consists of 13 residues. This CDR3 reads CSARTRNTDTQYF. The CDR3 region has the DNA TGCAGTGCTAGGACGCGAAACACAGATACGCAGTATTTT.

Many counts were recorded for this clonotype. This chain joins TRBV2 and TRBJ2-3; tentative D call: TRBD2 (5 bases). Germline V gene sequence: CDR1 SNHLY, CDR2 FYNNEI. The CDR3 is made up of 11 amino acids. The ends were cut back, 3 bases at V and 10 bases at J, with 8 bases in the middle. CDR3: CASSELAAQYF. CDR3 DNA: TGTGCCAGCAGTGAGCTAGCAGCGCAGTATTTT.

In its sample, this clonotype was seen many times. This chain connects TRBV28 to TRBJ1-1, with TRBD1 matching over 8 bases. The CDR3 loop spans 17 amino acids. Trimming at V came to 3 bases and at J to 1 base, leaving 10 bases not matched to a gene. The germline V gene encodes CDR1 MDHEN and CDR2 SYDVKM. The CDR3: CASSFPTTGEPNTEAFF. CDR3 bases: TGTGCCAGCAGTTTTCCCACGACAGGGGAGCCGAACACTGAAGCTTTCTTT.

In this sample, this clonotype turned up many times. The chain couples TRBV3-1 to TRBJ2-3, with D maybe TRBD2 (5 bases). The germline V gene encodes CDR1 LGHDT and CDR2 YNNKEL (reference sequence). This CDR3 spans 16 amino acids. The ends were cut back, 1 base at V and 0 bases at J, with 11 bases in the middle. The CDR3 region has the DNA TGTGCCAGCAGCCAAGTGTCGAGCGGAAGCACAGATACGCAGTATTTT. Amino acids: CASSQVSSGSTDTQYF.

The chain is built from TRBV4-1 and TRBJ2-1; 9 positions match TRBD2. J gave up 2 bases and V 1 base, and 12 bases lay outside the gene matches. The CDR3 length is 19 residues. Germline CDR1 and CDR2: MGHRA and YSYEKL. The CDR3 reads CASSQGRLAEVEPYNEQFF. The DNA of the CDR3 is TGCGCCAGCAGCCAAGGAAGACTAGCGGAAGTAGAACCCTACAATGAGCAGTTCTTC.

The table lists this clonotype with many counts. This CDR3 is CASSLSSGRAARGTQYF. CDR3 DNA sequence: TGTGCCAGCAGTTTATCGTCCGGTCGGGCGGCCAGGGGGACCCAGTACTTC. The chain couples TRBV28 to TRBJ2-5, with D perhaps TRBD1 (6 bases). Germline V gene lookup returns CDR1 MDHEN and CDR2 SYDVKM. Trimming cost V 1 base and J 7 bases, with 22 bases left between them. The CDR3 loop spans 17 amino acids. The entire variable domain, with the rest obtained from reference TRBV28 and TRBJ2-5, is as follows: DVKVTQSSRYLVKRTGEKVFLECVQDMDHENMFWYRQDPGLGLRLIYFSYDVKMKEKGDIPEGYSVSREKKERFSLILESASTNQTSMYLCASSLSSGRAARGTQYFGPGTRLLVL.

This clonotype was seen many times. The rearrangement uses TRBV6-1 and TRBJ2-1, with 8 bases matching TRBD2. V shed 4 bases and J 8 bases; nucleotides not matched to a gene: 10. This CDR3 comprises 15 residues. Germline values: CDR1 MNHNS, CDR2 SASEGT. The CDR3 DNA follows: TGTGCCAGCAGTGTCGGTACTAGCGGTGGGGATGAGCAGTTCTTC. Translated: CASSVGTSGGDEQFF.

This clonotype was counted many times. The chain is built from TRBV6-1 and TRBJ2-5; possible D gene TRBD1, 5 bases. CDR1 MNHNS and CDR2 SASEGT come from the germline V gene. This CDR3 contains 13 residues. Between the trimmed V and J ends, which lost 4 bases and 3 bases, there was a span of 9 bases. This CDR3 is CASSGTREETQYF. For the CDR3, the DNA is TGTGCCAGCAGTGGGACCAGGGAAGAGACCCAGTACTTC.

The rearrangement uses TRBV19 and TRBJ2-7, with D possibly being TRBD1 (6 bases). Germline V gives CDR1 LNHDA, CDR2 SQIVND (reference sequence). There are 14 residues in the CDR3. The ends were cut back, 10 bases at V and 0 bases at J, with 16 bases in the middle. CDR3 residues: CATDGPGDSYEQYF. DNA for the CDR3: TGTGCCACCGACGGGCCAGGGGACTCCTACGAGCAGTACTTC. Full variable domain (rest looked up from reference TRBV19 and TRBJ2-7): DGGITQSPKYLFRKEGQNVTLSCEQNLNHDAMYWYRQDPGQGLRLIYYSQIVNDFQKGDIAEGYSVSREKKESFPLTVTSAQKNPTAFYLCATDGPGDSYEQYFGPGTRLTVT.

This clonotype was found many times. The chain employs TRBV6-1 and TRBJ1-5; D ambiguous. V was shortened by 6 bases and J by 5 bases, with 8 bases between the two germline ends. The germline gives CDR1 MNHNS, CDR2 SASEGT. The CDR3 is made up of 12 amino acids. As DNA, the CDR3 is TGTGCCAGCAGGCCGGAGGATCAGCCCCAGCATTTT. Protein: CASRPEDQPQHF.

This rearrangement joins TRBV5-1 to TRBJ1-1; 9 bases align to TRBD1. Germline trimming cut 4 bases from V and 1 base from J; bases unmatched to any gene: 5. CDR1 is SGHRS, CDR2 YFSETQ, per germline. The CDR3 loop spans 15 amino acids. CDR3 DNA sequence: TGCGCCAGCAGCAAGCAGACAGGGGGGAACACTGAAGCTTTCTTT. Its protein is CASSKQTGGNTEAFF. The whole variable domain, remainder taken from reference TRBV5-1 and TRBJ1-1, is KAGVTQTPRYLIKTRGQQVTLSCSPISGHRSVSWYQQTPGQGLQFLFEYFSETQRNKGNFPGRFSGRQFSNSRSEMNVSTLELGDSALYLCASSKQTGGNTEAFFGQGTRLTVV.

The chain combines TRBV20-1 with TRBJ2-7; D might be TRBD1 (6 bases). V was shortened by 3 bases and J by 2 bases, with 11 bases between the two germline ends. The CDR3 covers 13 residues. Per the germline V gene, CDR1 is DFQATT and CDR2 is SNEGSKA (reference sequence). CDR3 protein: CSARITGTYEQYF. The DNA for the CDR3 is TGCAGTGCTAGGATAACAGGGACCTACGAGCAGTACTTC.

This clonotype was recorded at least ten times. V gene TRBV4-1 combines with J gene TRBJ2-3; D possibly corresponds to TRBD2 (5 bases). The CDR3 spans 14 residues. Germline values: CDR1 MGHRA, CDR2 YSYEKL. The ends were cut back, 1 base at V and 2 bases at J, with 7 bases in the middle. This chain's CDR3 is CASSQGSATDTQYF. CDR3 nucleotides: TGCGCCAGCAGCCAAGGTAGCGCCACAGATACGCAGTATTTT.

This clonotype was observed at least ten times. The chain carries TRBV25-1 and TRBJ2-3; 8 bases agree with TRBD2. CDR1 is MGHDK, CDR2 SYGVNS, per germline. After removal of 3 bases from V and 4 bases from J, the junction contained 12 bases not matched to a gene. CDR3 length: 17 residues. The CDR3 protein is CASSDHGLGLAADTQYF. DNA of the CDR3: TGTGCCAGCAGTGATCACGGACTCGGACTAGCTGCAGATACGCAGTATTTT.

This clonotype was counted between two and nine times. V and J are TRBV7-9 and TRBJ2-2, with 11 bases that match TRBD2. The length of the CDR3 is 18 residues. Germline-derived CDR1 and CDR2 are SEHNR and FQNEAQ (reference sequence). With 3 bases clipped from V and 5 bases from J, the junction kept 11 bases outside the gene matches. Written as DNA, the CDR3 is TGTGCCAGCAGCTTGAGTGGAACTAGCGGGAGTCTAACCGGGGAGCTGTTTTTT. Translating it yields CASSLSGTSGSLTGELFF.

This chain links TRBV3-1 with TRBJ1-3, with a possible D match to TRBD1 (5 bases). Trimming took off 0 bases at V and 1 base at J, with 10 bases between the two ends. This CDR3 contains 16 residues. In germline, CDR1 is LGHDT, CDR2 YNNKEL (reference sequence). Written as DNA, the CDR3 is TGTGCCAGCAGCCAAGATACCAGGGCTTCTGGAAACACCATATATTTT. Translation: CASSQDTRASGNTIYF.

In this sample, this clonotype turned up many times. The rearrangement links TRBV6-1 to TRBJ2-6, with D possibly TRBD1 on 5 matching bases. Trimming cost V 8 bases and J 4 bases, with 15 bases left between them. The length of the CDR3 is 15 residues. In germline, CDR1 is MNHNS, CDR2 SASEGT. CDR3 coding DNA: TGTGCCAGCCAGTCTAAGGGGTCAGGGGCCAACGTCCTGACTTTC. Translation gives CASQSKGSGANVLTF.

As to this clonotype: The junction departs from germline at one end; a sequencing error may be responsible. This chain connects TRBV3-1 to TRBJ1-4; 7 bases fit TRBD1. The length of the CDR3 is 18 residues. Germline CDR1 LGHDT, CDR2 YNNKEL (reference sequence). The CDR3 sequence: CASSLLPQGSATNEKPFF. DNA of the CDR3: TGTGCCAGCAGCCTCCTCCCACAGGGGAGCGCAACTAATGAAAAACCGTTTTTT.